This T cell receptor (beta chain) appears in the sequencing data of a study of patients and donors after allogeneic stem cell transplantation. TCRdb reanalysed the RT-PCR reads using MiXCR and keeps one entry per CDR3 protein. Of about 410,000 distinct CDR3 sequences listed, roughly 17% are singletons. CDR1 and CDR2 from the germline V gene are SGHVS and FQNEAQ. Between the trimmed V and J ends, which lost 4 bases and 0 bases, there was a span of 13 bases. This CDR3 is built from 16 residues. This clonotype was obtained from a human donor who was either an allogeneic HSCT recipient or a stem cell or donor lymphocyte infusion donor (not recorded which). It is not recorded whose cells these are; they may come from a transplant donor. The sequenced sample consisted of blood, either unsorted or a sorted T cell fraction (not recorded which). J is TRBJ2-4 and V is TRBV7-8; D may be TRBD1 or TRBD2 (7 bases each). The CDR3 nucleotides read TGTGCCAGCAGCTCCAGGGGGGGGCTAGCCAAAAACATTCAGTACTTC. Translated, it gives CASSSRGGLAKNIQYF.